The 31 T cell receptor beta chains below come from one sample, sequenced in a study of regulatory T cells in long-lasting Graves disease. As to time point: newly diagnosed GD, antithyroid drugs for less than 3 months. After RNA was extracted from PBMCs, the TCR library was made from it. Building of the TCR beta libraries involved iRepertoire HTBI primers and Arm-PCR of CDR3 regions. Each CDR3 protein gets one entry after TCRdb re-called the multiplex PCR reads with MiXCR. The sample includes about 560,000 distinct CDR3 sequences, more than 15% seen only once; the top ten take approximately 12%. This sample was shared with a second study, whose subject was T cells in Graves' hyperthyroidism and ophthalmopathy.

Sequenced material: peripheral blood mononuclear cells (PBMCs), taken at new diagnosis, from a patient treated with antithyroid drugs. The receptor source for this set is a man between 18 and 35 years old with Graves disease.

This clonotype appeared a few times. The V gene is TRBV24-1, the J gene TRBJ1-2; D remains ambiguous. CDR3 length: 14 amino acids. V was cut by 5 bases and J by 1 base, with 10 bases left in between. Germline lookup yields CDR1 KGHDR and CDR2 SFDVKD. CDR3 sequence: CATSVAGVNYGYTF. The CDR3 nucleotides are TGTGCCACCAGTGTTGCAGGCGTTAACTATGGCTACACCTTC.

The sample holds many counts of this clonotype. The chain combines TRBV6-1 with TRBJ2-1; D is uncertain. Germline CDR1 and CDR2: MNHNS and SASEGT. The CDR3 has 16 amino acids. V was cut by 0 bases and J by 2 bases, with 11 bases left in between. The CDR3 reads CASSEARAPTYNEQFF. The CDR3 nucleotides are TGTGCCAGCAGTGAAGCACGGGCGCCTACCTACAATGAGCAGTTCTTC.

This clonotype occurred many times. The rearrangement joins TRBV29-1 to TRBJ2-3, with TRBD1 as a possible D gene (6 bases). V was pared by 0 bases and J by 5 bases, with 6 bases between. Per the germline V gene, CDR1 is SQVTM and CDR2 is ANQGSEA. CDR3 length: 12 residues. The CDR3 DNA is TGCAGCGTTGAAGAAGGGGGAGATACGCAGTATTTT. Residues: CSVEEGGDTQYF.

This clonotype was picked up a small number of times. The chain couples TRBV5-1 to TRBJ1-3; D ambiguous. This CDR3 spans 16 amino acids. V shed 3 bases and J shed 4 bases, with 17 bases lying between them. Germline V gives CDR1 SGHRS, CDR2 YFSETQ. CDR3 in DNA: TGCGCCAGCAGCTCGGCGGGCGGCACGGCCGGAAACACCATATATTTT. It specifies CASSSAGGTAGNTIYF.

The chain links TRBV7-9 to TRBJ1-6; D gene uncertain. CDR1 SEHNR and CDR2 FQNEAQ come from the germline V gene (reference sequence). V was trimmed by 5 bases and J by 15 bases, leaving 20 bases between them. The CDR3 consists of 14 residues. The DNA for the CDR3 is TGTGCCAGCAGCACGCAAAGCAGTCTTATGAGCCTCCACTTT. This sequence encodes CASSTQSSLMSLHF.

This clonotype has at least ten counts. The chain combines TRBV6-4 with TRBJ1-1, with D possibly matching TRBD1 (6 bases). The CDR3 has 14 residues. CDR1 is MRHNA, CDR2 SNTAGT, per germline. The germline V and J ends were trimmed by 6 bases and 7 bases, with 18 bases remaining between them. The CDR3 here is CASRQDRRGGEAFF. In DNA, the CDR3 is TGTGCCAGCAGACAAGACAGGCGGGGCGGTGAAGCTTTCTTT.

This clonotype has a count of ten or more. This sequence joins TRBV12-3 or TRBV12-4 and TRBJ1-5; D unresolved. The V gene lost 3 bases and the J gene lost 1 base, with 13 bases spanning the gap. The CDR3 has 16 amino acids. The CDR3 DNA sequence: TGTGCCAGCAGTTTTTTAGAGGCCCAAAGCAATCAGCCCCAGCATTTT. Translation: CASSFLEAQSNQPQHF.

At least ten counts were recorded for this clonotype. The J gene is TRBJ2-7, the V gene TRBV20-1, with 7 bases lining up with TRBD2. This CDR3 contains 14 residues. After removal of 1 base from V and 4 bases from J, the junction contained 7 bases not matched to a gene. Germline CDR1 is DFQATT and CDR2 is SNEGSKA (reference sequence). The CDR3 bases are TGCAGTGCTAGAGGGGGGGGGAGCGGATACGAGCAGTACTTC. Its translation: CSARGGGSGYEQYF.

Turning to this clonotype: A far larger clone is off by one base, so a read error is likely. The chain links TRBV5-4 to TRBJ2-1, with 9 bases matching TRBD2. CDR3 size: 14 residues. The V and J ends lost 2 bases and 5 bases, in that order; junction bases with no gene match: 2. The germline CDR1 and CDR2 sequences are SGHNT and YYREEE (reference sequence). The CDR3 coding sequence is TGTGCCAGCAGCTTTAGCGGGAGCCACAATGAGCAGTTCTTC. It yields the protein CASSFSGSHNEQFF.

This clonotype has at least ten counts. The rearrangement uses TRBV20-1 and TRBJ2-1; D possibly corresponds to TRBD2 (6 bases). The end of the DNA is better explained by TRBJ2-5, so the J call may be wrong. The germline V gene encodes CDR1 DFQATT and CDR2 SNEGSKA (reference sequence). CDR3 length equals 11 residues. For the CDR3, the DNA is TGCAGTGCTAGAGAGAAGCGGGCCCAGTACTTC. This sequence encodes CSAREKRAQYF.

There are many counts of this clonotype. The chain couples TRBV10-3 to TRBJ2-6; no reliable D call. Trimming cost V 3 bases and J 1 base, with 7 bases left between them. This CDR3 is built from 15 residues. Germline loops: CDR1 ENHRY, CDR2 SYGVKD. In nucleotides, the CDR3 is TGTGCCATCAGTGAAGGGATGTCTGGGGCCAACGTCCTGACTTTC. This encodes CAISEGMSGANVLTF.

This clonotype showed up many times. The CDR3 is CASSSPSGGLGYTF. The CDR3 coding sequence is TGTGCCAGCAGCTCCCCGAGCGGGGGGCTGGGCTACACCTTC. The chain employs TRBV11-2 and TRBJ1-2; D is possibly TRBD1 (6 bases). The CDR3 has 14 residues. Germline lookup yields CDR1 SGHAT and CDR2 FQNNGV. V was cut by 4 bases and J by 8 bases, with 17 bases left in between.

V is TRBV5-1 and J is TRBJ2-2; D unclear. V lost 0 bases and J lost 4, with 10 bases in between. The length of the CDR3 is 15 residues. The V gene's germline CDR1 is SGHRS and CDR2 YFSETQ. Here the CDR3 reads CASSLASSFTGELFF. The CDR3 DNA sequence: TGCGCCAGCAGCTTGGCAAGCAGTTTCACCGGGGAGCTGTTTTTT.

In this sample, this clonotype turned up many times. The chain is built from TRBV7-9 and TRBJ2-1, with a weak D call TRBD2 (6 bases). Trimming removed 5 bases at V and 7 bases at J, with 18 bases between. The CDR3 consists of 15 residues. The germline V gene has CDR1 SEHNR and CDR2 FQNEAQ (reference sequence). The CDR3 sequence: CASSLGEGRWNEQFF. CDR3 DNA: TGTGCCAGCAGCCTCGGTGAGGGGAGGTGGAATGAGCAGTTCTTC.

This clonotype was recorded many times. The rearrangement uses TRBV6-1 and TRBJ1-1, with D hard to call. Trimming shortened V by 7 bases and J by 4 bases, and 13 bases separated the two germline ends. The CDR3 sequence is 13 residues long. The germline CDR1 and CDR2 sequences are MNHNS and SASEGT. CDR3 DNA: TGTGCCAGCACTGTGTCCCGGGCCACTGAAGCTTTCTTT. Amino acid sequence: CASTVSRATEAFF.

This clonotype was detected many times. This chain joins TRBV11-2 and TRBJ2-1, with 10 bases identical to TRBD2. CDR3 length: 14 residues. CDR1 and CDR2 from the germline V gene are SGHAT and FQNNGV. V trimming: 5 bases; J trimming: 4 bases; junction bases outside the gene matches: 2. CDR3 DNA sequence: TGTGCCAGCAGCACTAGCGGGACTTACAATGAGCAGTTCTTC. Translated, it gives CASSTSGTYNEQFF.

J is TRBJ1-2 and V is TRBV20-1, with D perhaps TRBD1 (5 bases). Germline V gene data show CDR1 as DFQATT and CDR2 as SNEGSKA (reference sequence). Trimming took off 6 bases at V and 1 base at J, with 6 bases between the two ends. The CDR3 is made up of 11 amino acids. The CDR3 reads CSARDNYGYTF. CDR3 coding DNA: TGCAGTGCCAGGGATAACTATGGCTACACCTTC.

This clonotype was observed at least ten times. This sequence joins TRBV4-1 and TRBJ1-1; no reliable D call. The V end lost 5 bases, the J end lost 0 bases, and 13 bases lay between the germline ends. The length of the CDR3 is 15 residues. Germline V gene lookup returns CDR1 MGHRA and CDR2 YSYEKL. CDR3 in amino acids: CASSNPLGMNTEAFF. CDR3 bases: TGCGCCAGCAGCAATCCTCTGGGGATGAACACTGAAGCTTTCTTT.

This clonotype showed up many times. The gene calls are TRBV5-1 and TRBJ2-5; D is unclear. The V and J ends lost 2 bases and 4 bases respectively, with 9 bases between them. The germline V gene encodes CDR1 SGHRS and CDR2 YFSETQ. CDR3 length equals 13 residues. The CDR3 is CASSFDLGETQYF. DNA of the CDR3: TGCGCCAGCAGCTTTGACTTAGGAGAGACCCAGTACTTC. Variable domain in full (rest from reference TRBV5-1 and TRBJ2-5): KAGVTQTPRYLIKTRGQQVTLSCSPISGHRSVSWYQQTPGQGLQFLFEYFSETQRNKGNFPGRFSGRQFSNSRSEMNVSTLELGDSALYLCASSFDLGETQYFGPGTRLLVL.

CDR3 bases: TGTGCCAGCGGCCCCGTAGTTTACGAGCAGTACTTC. Translation: CASGPVVYEQYF. This rearrangement joins TRBV7-9 to TRBJ2-7, with D uncertain. The germline V gene has CDR1 SEHNR and CDR2 FQNEAQ (reference sequence). This CDR3 has 12 residues. Trimming took 8 bases from V and 4 from J, leaving 12 bases between them.

This clonotype was picked up many times. The chain carries TRBV20-1 and TRBJ2-7; 10 positions match TRBD1. With 0 bases clipped from V and 6 bases from J, the junction kept 8 bases outside the gene matches. Germline CDR1 and CDR2: DFQATT and SNEGSKA (reference sequence). The CDR3 loop spans 15 amino acids. CDR3 sequence (DNA): TGCAGTGCTAGAGATCCCGGGACAGGGGTCATCGAGCAGTACTTC. It encodes CSARDPGTGVIEQYF.

The V gene is TRBV4-1, the J gene TRBJ2-3; D may be TRBD2 (5 bases). Between the trimmed V and J ends, which lost 0 bases and 4 bases, there was a span of 14 bases. Germline CDR1 reads MGHRA; CDR2 reads YSYEKL. The CDR3 contains 16 residues. The CDR3 loop reads CASSQDTGGGPDTQYF. The DNA for the CDR3 is TGCGCCAGCAGCCAAGATACGGGCGGAGGTCCAGATACGCAGTATTTT.

This clonotype was recorded a few times. CDR3 nucleotides: TGCGCCAGCAGCTCTGAGGTAGCTGGAAACACCATATATTTT. It translates to CASSSEVAGNTIYF. This sequence joins TRBV5-1 and TRBJ1-3; D remains unclear. Germline assignment: CDR1 SGHRS and CDR2 YFSETQ. The germline V and J ends were trimmed by 3 bases and 2 bases, with 9 bases remaining between them. CDR3 length equals 14 residues.

The table lists this clonotype with a few counts. The chain employs TRBV6-2 or TRBV6-3 and TRBJ2-7; no clear D. The V end lost 5 bases, the J end lost 2 bases, and 10 bases lay between the germline ends. CDR3 size: 13 residues. Per germline, CDR1 MNHEY and CDR2 SVGEGT. Here the CDR3 reads CASSLSAPYEQYF. The CDR3 region has the DNA TGTGCCAGCAGTCTCAGTGCCCCCTACGAGCAGTACTTC.

This clonotype was seen just once. This chain links TRBV28 with TRBJ2-7; 9 bases fit TRBD2. This CDR3 is 18 amino acids long. CDR1 and CDR2 from the germline V gene are MDHEN and SYDVKM. J gave up 2 bases and V 6 bases, and 17 bases lay outside the gene matches. The CDR3 protein is CASSQDPPLAGSPYEQYF. CDR3 bases: TGTGCCAGCAGCCAAGATCCCCCTCTAGCGGGATCCCCCTACGAGCAGTACTTC.

This clonotype was counted ten times or more. The V gene is TRBV20-1, the J gene TRBJ1-1; the D gene is possibly TRBD1 (6 bases). Germline values: CDR1 DFQATT, CDR2 SNEGSKA (reference sequence). V shed 2 bases and J shed 1 base, with 11 bases lying between them. This CDR3 region has 14 residues. The CDR3 bases are TGCAGTGCTAGAAAACAGGGACCGAACACTGAAGCTTTCTTT. Translating gives CSARKQGPNTEAFF.

This clonotype showed up many times. The chain has TRBV5-6 and TRBJ2-7; TRBD1 agrees at 9 bases. Germline V gives CDR1 SGHDT, CDR2 YYEEEE. The CDR3 extends over 15 amino acids. With 5 bases clipped from V and 1 base from J, the junction kept 7 bases outside the gene matches. CDR3 coding DNA: TGTGCCAGCAGAGGCGGACAGGGGTATTCCTACGAGCAGTACTTC. Translating it yields CASRGGQGYSYEQYF.

This clonotype was picked up a small number of times. CDR3 sequence reads: CASRAGQERTSGYEQYF. The CDR3 DNA is TGTGCCAGCAGGGCGGGACAGGAACGGACTAGCGGTTACGAGCAGTACTTC. V gene TRBV2 combines with J gene TRBJ2-7; 10 positions match TRBD2. The V segment lost 6 bases and the J segment 4 bases; nucleotides outside the gene matches: 15. Germline-derived CDR1 and CDR2 are SNHLY and FYNNEI. The CDR3 extends over 17 amino acids.

This clonotype was detected only once. The J gene is TRBJ1-1, the V gene TRBV5-4; D not certain. The germline V gene encodes CDR1 SGHNT and CDR2 YYREEE (reference sequence). The CDR3 consists of 12 residues. Trimming cost V 3 bases and J 3 bases, with 6 bases left between them. The CDR3 here is CASSSSYTEAFF. CDR3 nucleotides: TGTGCCAGCAGCTCCAGCTACACTGAAGCTTTCTTT.

This clonotype was counted ten times or more. J is TRBJ2-1 and V is TRBV5-1, with 11 bases fitting TRBD2. The CDR3 length is 16 residues. Germline trimming cut 4 bases from V and 12 bases from J; bases unmatched to any gene: 15. The germline gives CDR1 SGHRS, CDR2 YFSETQ. This chain's CDR3 is CASSEDRLAGYGGQFF. The CDR3 region has the DNA TGCGCCAGCAGCGAGGATAGACTAGCGGGATATGGTGGGCAGTTCTTC.

At least ten counts were recorded for this clonotype. The chain uses TRBV24-1 and TRBJ2-5, with D possibly being TRBD1 (6 bases). The V and J ends lost 7 bases and 5 bases respectively, with 22 bases between them. CDR1 KGHDR and CDR2 SFDVKD come from the germline V gene. This CDR3 is 16 amino acids long. The CDR3 region has the DNA TGTGCCACCAGCAATCCAGGACAGTCTAGTTCGGAGACCCAGTACTTC. It codes for CATSNPGQSSSETQYF.